This T cell receptor beta chain was profiled in a study of CD8 T cells in Susac syndrome. The RNA, about 0.45 to 1 ug, was put through reverse transcription using random hexamers. An immunoSEQ multiplex PCR generated amplified TCR beta CDR3 products spanning 54 Vbeta and 13 Jbeta. TCRdb analysed the immunoSEQ multiplex PCR reads with MiXCR anew, one entry per CDR3 protein. The sample holds a few hundred thousand distinct CDR3 sequences, about 95% seen once. Negative isolation was applied to CD8+ and CD4+ T cells, and FACS enrichment was applied to TEMRA cells. The germline gives CDR1 SQVTM, CDR2 ANQGSEA. CDR3 length: 12 amino acids. V was shortened by 3 bases and J by 6 bases, with 11 bases between the two germline ends.

The receptor comes from a human donor with multiple sclerosis. Material for sequencing was CD4+ T cells from PBMCs. The V and J genes are TRBV29-1 and TRBJ1-2; weak D call: TRBD1 (6 bases). The CDR3 here is CSVEGQSDGYTF. CDR3 DNA sequence: TGCAGCGTTGAGGGACAAAGCGATGGCTACACCTTC.